The 5 T cell receptor beta chains below all came from one sample that was sequenced in a study of T cells in women clearing cervical HPV infection. Sequencing was performed with immunoSEQ multiplex PCR; in TCRdb, only in-frame clones are kept and a portion is missing. The sample table includes around 31,000 clones. Sequencing input: blood buffy coat. All receptors derive from a woman between 18 and 70 years old with a cervical HPV16 infection that either progressed to CIN3+ or cleared (not recorded which).

Note on this clone: The CDR3 goes on 3 residues after the read ends, and that part is filled in from the germline J gene. The genes are TRBV10-1 and TRBJ2-4, with 8 positions matching TRBD1. The J segment lost 7 bases and the V segment lost 3 bases, leaving 11 bases of the junction unmatched. The length of the CDR3 is 16 residues. Germline CDR1 WNHNN, CDR2 SYGVQD (reference sequence). CDR3 sequence: CASSDFGTGVGNIQYF. The CDR3 bases that were read are TGCGCCAGCAGTGATTTTGGGACAGGTGTAGGGAACATT.

On this clone: Compared with germline, one end of the junction differs, possibly owing to a read error. The DNA ends 3 residues before the CDR3 does, and the rest of the CDR3 is filled in from the germline J gene. V is TRBV7-3 and J is TRBJ2-2; 7 positions match TRBD2. Per germline, CDR1 SGHTA and CDR2 FQGTGA. The CDR3 has 14 residues. CDR3 sequence: CASTLSGNAGELFF. The covered CDR3 bases are TGTGCCAGCACCTTAAGCGGGAACGCCGGGGAG. The full variable domain, rest sourced from reference TRBV7-3 and TRBJ2-2, is GAGVSQTPSNKVTEKGKYVELRCDPISGHTALYWYRQSLGQGPEFLIYFQGTGAADDSGLPNDRFFAVRPEGSVSTLKIQRTERGDSAVYLCASTLSGNAGELFFGEGSRLTVL.

About this clone itself: With the read ending 3 residues before the CDR3 end, the germline J gene is used to fill in that end. The chain links TRBV19 to TRBJ2-2; D possibly corresponds to TRBD2 (6 bases). CDR3 length: 15 amino acids. The germline V gene has CDR1 LNHDA and CDR2 SQIVND (reference sequence). CDR3 DNA (partial): TGTGCCAGTAGTCTTTTCGCGGGGTATAATGAAAAG. Translated, it gives CASSLFAGYNEK. The whole CDR3 sequence is CASSLFAGYNEKLFF.

For this clone: The CDR3 goes on 3 residues after the read ends, and that part is filled in from the germline J gene. The chain couples TRBV2 to TRBJ2-2, with D perhaps TRBD1 (5 bases). This CDR3 is 13 amino acids long. CDR1 and CDR2 (germline): SNHLY, FYNNEI. The chain's CDR3 is CASSKRQTKKLFF. The CDR3 bases that were read are TGTGCCAGCAGTAAAAGACAGACCAAAAAG.

Concerning this clone itself: The read finishes 3 residues shy of the CDR3 end, and the germline J gene is used to complete it. The chain is built from TRBV29-1 and TRBJ2-7; 8 bases are a match to TRBD2. Losses at the gene ends were 4 bases for V and 2 bases for J; bases not matched to a gene: 4. This CDR3 is 13 amino acids long. Germline V CDR1 and CDR2: SQVTM, ANQGSEA. CDR3 loop: CSVVGGDAYEQYF. CDR3 DNA, as far as it was read: TGCAGCGTTGTCGGGGGGGACGCCTACGAG.